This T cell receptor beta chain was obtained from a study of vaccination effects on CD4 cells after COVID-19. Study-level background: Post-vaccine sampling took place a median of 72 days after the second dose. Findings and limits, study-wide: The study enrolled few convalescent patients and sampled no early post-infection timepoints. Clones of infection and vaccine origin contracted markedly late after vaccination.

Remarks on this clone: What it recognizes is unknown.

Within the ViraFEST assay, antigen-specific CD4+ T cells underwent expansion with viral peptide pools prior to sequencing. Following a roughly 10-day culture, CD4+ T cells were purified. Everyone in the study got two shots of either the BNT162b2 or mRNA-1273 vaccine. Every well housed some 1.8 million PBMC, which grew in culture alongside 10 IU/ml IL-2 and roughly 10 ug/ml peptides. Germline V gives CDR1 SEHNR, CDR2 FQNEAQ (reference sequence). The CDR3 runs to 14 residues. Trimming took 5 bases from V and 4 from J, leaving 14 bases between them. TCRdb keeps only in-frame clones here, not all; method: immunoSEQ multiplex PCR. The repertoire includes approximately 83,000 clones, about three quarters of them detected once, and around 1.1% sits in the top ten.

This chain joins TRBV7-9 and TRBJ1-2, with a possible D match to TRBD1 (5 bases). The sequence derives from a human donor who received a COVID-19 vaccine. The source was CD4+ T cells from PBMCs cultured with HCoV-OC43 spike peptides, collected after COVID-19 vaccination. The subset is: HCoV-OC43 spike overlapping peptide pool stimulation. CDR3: CASSPGDARYGYTF. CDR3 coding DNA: TGTGCCAGCAGCCCCGGGGACGCTCGCTATGGCTACACCTTC.